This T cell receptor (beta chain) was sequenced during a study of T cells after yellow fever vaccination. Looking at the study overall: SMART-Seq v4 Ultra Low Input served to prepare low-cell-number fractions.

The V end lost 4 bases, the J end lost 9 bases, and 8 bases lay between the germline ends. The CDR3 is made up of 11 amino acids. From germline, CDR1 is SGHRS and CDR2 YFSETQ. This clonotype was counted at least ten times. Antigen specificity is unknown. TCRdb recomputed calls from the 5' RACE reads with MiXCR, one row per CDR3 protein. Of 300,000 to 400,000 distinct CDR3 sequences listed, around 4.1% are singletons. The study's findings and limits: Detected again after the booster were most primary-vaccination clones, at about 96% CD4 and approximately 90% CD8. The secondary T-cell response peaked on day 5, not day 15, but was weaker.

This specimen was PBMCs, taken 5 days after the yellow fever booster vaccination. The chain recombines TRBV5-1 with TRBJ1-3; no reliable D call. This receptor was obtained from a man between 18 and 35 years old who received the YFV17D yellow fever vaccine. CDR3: CASSAGTTIYF. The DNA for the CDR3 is TGCGCCAGCAGCGCCGGCACCACCATATATTTT.